Presented here are 23 T cell receptor beta chains from one specimen sequenced in a study of tumor and adjacent non-tumor tissue in lung cancer. No cell sorting was done before RNA was extracted from the tissue. The library came from three nested PCR rounds adapted from ARM-PCR protocols. TCRdb ran MiXCR on the multiplex PCR reads and lists one entry per CDR3 protein. Counted here are fewer than 120,000 distinct CDR3 sequences, over 70% occurring once; the ten biggest clones make up 20% to 25%. Material for sequencing was lung tumor tissue. These receptors all stem from a man in his 70s with non-small cell lung cancer.

The rearrangement uses TRBV10-1 and TRBJ2-3, with D tentatively TRBD1 (5 bases). The CDR3 is 15 residues long. Germline CDR1 is WNHNN and CDR2 is SYGVQD (reference sequence). Trimming pared 0 bases from V and 4 bases from J, leaving 11 bases between. The CDR3, as DNA: TGCGCCAGCAGTGAGTCGATACAGGCAGCAGATACGCAGTATTTT. Its protein is CASSESIQAADTQYF.

The J gene is TRBJ1-3, the V gene TRBV9, with D maybe TRBD1 (6 bases). CDR3 length: 14 residues. Per germline, CDR1 SGDLS and CDR2 YYNGEE. Trimming removed 2 bases from V and 4 bases from J, with 10 bases in between. This CDR3 is CASSVQGRGNTIYF. CDR3 nucleotide sequence: TGTGCCAGCAGCGTTCAGGGGAGAGGAAACACCATATATTTT.

The chain links TRBV11-2 to TRBJ2-7; the match to TRBD1 covers 7 bases. Germline V gene sequence: CDR1 SGHAT, CDR2 FQNNGV. With 6 bases clipped from V and 11 bases from J, the junction kept 19 bases outside the gene matches. CDR3 size: 15 residues. The CDR3 nucleotides read TGTGCCAGCAGTCACGAGACAGGGCCCTCCTACCAGGAGTACTTC. Translated, it gives CASSHETGPSYQEYF.

As for this clonotype: As the CDR3 is not closed by the conserved phenylalanine or tryptophan, this likely results from a read error. It is unclear where the CDR3 begins or ends on the DNA, so no DNA is shown, and the CDR3 is as TCRdb lists it. The genes are TRBV29-1 and TRBJ2-5; the table names TRBD1, a call not compared with the DNA. The CDR3 numbers 12 amino acids, ends counted. Germline CDR1 is SQVTM and CDR2 is ANQGSEA. This chain's CDR3 is CSVDAGGETQYS.

The rearrangement uses TRBV11-2 and TRBJ1-1; perhaps TRBD1 as D (5 bases). Germline CDR1 reads SGHAT; CDR2 reads FQNNGV. The CDR3 totals 16 residues. V shed 1 base and J shed 0 bases, with 12 bases lying between them. Written as DNA, the CDR3 is TGTGCCAGCAGCTTAGCGGACATTCGGATGAACACTGAAGCTTTCTTT. Amino acid sequence: CASSLADIRMNTEAFF.

The chain links TRBV20-1 to TRBJ2-5; TRBD2 matches 7 bases. The germline gives CDR1 DFQATT, CDR2 SNEGSKA (reference sequence). CDR3 length equals 14 residues. The CDR3 nucleotides are TGCAACGCTTTTATTAGTGGGGGGGGAGAGACCCAGTACTTC. This translates into CNAFISGGGETQYF.

About this clonotype: The germline gene is not matched at one end of the junction; a read error may be the cause. This rearrangement joins TRBV11-2 to TRBJ2-3; TRBD1 aligns across 7 bases. This CDR3 contains 14 residues. The germline gives CDR1 SGHAT, CDR2 FQNNGV. This CDR3 reads CAISSQGFSDTQYF. The CDR3 nucleotides read TGCGCCATCAGTTCACAGGGGTTCTCAGATACGCAGTATTTT.

For this clonotype: A junction end diverges from the germline sequence, so it may reflect a read error. V gene TRBV20-1 combines with J gene TRBJ2-1; 7 bases are a match to TRBD2. CDR3 length: 11 residues. Germline V gene sequence: CDR1 DFQATT, CDR2 SNEGSKA (reference sequence). The CDR3 protein is CNARTYRGGFF. CDR3 in DNA: TGCAATGCTAGAACCTACCGCGGGGGGTTCTTC.

This clonotype was found a few times. An end of the junction does not agree with germline; a read error may underlie this. The chain joins TRBV12-3 or TRBV12-4 to TRBJ1-2; D gene unclear. The CDR3 spans 13 residues. CDR3 sequence (DNA): TGTGCCAACAGCCCGTCTGAGAACTATGGTTACACCTTC. This translates into CANSPSENYGYTF.

Remarks on this clonotype: At one end the junction does not follow the germline gene, possibly because of a read error. The chain links TRBV6-5 to TRBJ2-7, with D tentatively TRBD1 (5 bases). This CDR3 contains 17 residues. CDR1 MNHEY and CDR2 SVGAGI come from the germline V gene. The CDR3 nucleotides are TGTGCCAGCAATTACGGGCAGGGCGGATATGGGTTTTACGAGCAGTACTTC. The encoded protein is CASNYGQGGYGFYEQYF.

Regarding this clonotype: This sequence may be a read error, since a much larger clone differs from it by one base. This chain connects TRBV30 to TRBJ1-5; no firm D call. Germline V lookup: CDR1 GTSNPN, CDR2 SVGIG (reference sequence). This CDR3 has 14 residues. CDR3 sequence: CAWSVLGGNLPQHF. CDR3 in DNA: TGTGCCTGGAGTGTACTTGGTGGCAATCTGCCCCAGCATTTT.

This clonotype was observed many times. An end of the junction does not agree with germline; a read error may underlie this. The chain joins TRBV4-1 to TRBJ1-1, with D possibly TRBD1 on 6 matching bases. Germline V CDR1 and CDR2: MGHRA, YSYEKL. The CDR3 has 13 residues. The CDR3 sequence is CASSHGGQTEALF. The CDR3 DNA follows: TGCGCCAGCAGCCATGGGGGGCAAACTGAAGCTCTCTTT.

DNA for the CDR3: TGTGCCAGCAGCCTTCAAGGGACAGGGGATCAACACCAGTATTTT. Translating it yields CASSLQGTGDQHQYF. V is TRBV4-2 and J is TRBJ1-5; 10 nucleotides agree with TRBD1. The J call may be in error: the DNA end matches TRBJ2-3 better. The CDR3 extends over 15 amino acids. Germline CDR1 reads LGHNA; CDR2 reads YNFKEQ.

Note on this clonotype: A junction boundary mismatches the germline segment, possibly from a read error. V is TRBV4-1 and J is TRBJ1-6, with D unclear. The CDR3 covers 16 residues. Germline V gives CDR1 MGHRA, CDR2 YSYEKL. CDR3 nucleotides: TGCGACAGCAGCCAAGGCTTTGCAGTTTATAATTCACCCCTCCACTTT. As protein: CDSSQGFAVYNSPLHF.

The chain employs TRBV11-1 and TRBJ2-7, with a possible D match to TRBD1 (6 bases). The V gene's germline CDR1 is SGHAT and CDR2 FQDESV (reference sequence). Trimming took 9 bases from V and 2 from J, leaving 20 bases between them. CDR3 length equals 15 residues. The CDR3 protein is CASGLSGHGAYEQYF. CDR3 in DNA: TGTGCCAGTGGCCTATCGGGACATGGGGCCTACGAGCAGTACTTC. The variable domain in full, completed from reference TRBV11-1 and TRBJ2-7, reads EAEVAQSPRYKITEKSQAVAFWCDPISGHATLYWYRQILGQGPELLVQFQDESVVDDSQLPKDRFSAERLKGVDSTLKIQPAELGDSAMYLCASGLSGHGAYEQYFGPGTRLTVT.

Remarks on this clonotype: The junction and the germline gene differ at one end; a read error may be behind it. This chain links TRBV5-6 with TRBJ1-2; D is unclear. The germline CDR1 and CDR2 sequences are SGHDT and YYEEEE. The CDR3 contains 15 residues. As DNA, the CDR3 is TGTGCCAGCAACAGAATCGACACAGCTAAATATGGCTACACCTTC. Encoded protein: CASNRIDTAKYGYTF.

Remarks on this clonotype: One end of the junction does not line up with germline, which may come from a read error. The rearrangement joins TRBV4-1 to TRBJ1-4; tentatively, D is TRBD1 (5 bases). CDR3 length: 16 amino acids. CDR1 and CDR2 (germline): MGHRA, YSYEKL. This CDR3 reads CASSQTPSGDNEKLFF. The CDR3 region has the DNA TGTGCCAGCAGCCAAACCCCCTCGGGGGATAATGAAAAACTGTTTTTT.

The chain is built from TRBV6-5 and TRBJ1-1; 9 bases align to TRBD1. CDR3 length equals 15 residues. J was trimmed by 8 bases and V by 10 bases; bases with no gene match: 17. In germline, CDR1 is MNHEY, CDR2 SVGAGI. CDR3 loop: CANRNGTGLVTEAFF. DNA for the CDR3: TGTGCCAACAGGAACGGGACAGGGTTGGTCACCGAAGCTTTCTTT.

The chain combines TRBV6-2 or TRBV6-3 with TRBJ1-2, with D possibly matching TRBD1 (5 bases). Germline-derived CDR1 and CDR2 are MNHEY and SVGEGT. CDR3 length equals 14 residues. The germline V and J ends were trimmed by 6 bases and 7 bases, with 18 bases remaining between them. The CDR3 loop reads CASRPRQSTSGYTF. In DNA, the CDR3 is TGTGCCAGCAGGCCAAGACAGTCTACGAGTGGCTACACCTTC.

Worth noting for this clonotype: This may be a read error: a much more frequent sequence differs by one nucleotide. The rearrangement joins TRBV19 to TRBJ1-2; the D is unclear. Germline V CDR1 and CDR2: LNHDA, SQIVND (reference sequence). The CDR3 is 13 amino acids. CDR3 nucleotides: TGTGACAGTAGTATAGGAGGCAGCCATGGCTACACCTTC. The encoded protein is CDSSIGGSHGYTF.

A note on this clonotype: One end of the junction does not line up with germline, which may come from a read error. The V gene is TRBV11-1, the J gene TRBJ1-1; D not resolved. The CDR3 runs to 13 residues. The germline gives CDR1 SGHAT, CDR2 FQDESV (reference sequence). CDR3 protein: CVSSPFRETEAFF. CDR3 nucleotides: TGTGTCAGCAGCCCATTTCGGGAGACTGAAGCTTTCTTT.

This clonotype has only one observation. At one end, the junction sequence differs from germline, possibly due to a read error. The chain combines TRBV4-2 with TRBJ1-2, with D possibly TRBD1 on 5 matching bases. There are 16 residues in the CDR3. In germline, CDR1 is LGHNA, CDR2 YNFKEQ. The CDR3 region has the DNA TGTGTCAGCAGCCAAGATTTGAGCAGGGTCAACTATGGCTACACATTC. This gives the protein CVSSQDLSRVNYGYTF.

In the case of this clonotype: A much bigger clone sits one base away, suggesting this may be a read error. The chain combines TRBV20-1 with TRBJ1-2, with D possibly matching TRBD1 (5 bases). CDR1 DFQATT and CDR2 SNEGSKA come from the germline V gene (reference sequence). The CDR3 totals 13 residues. This CDR3 is CSASKGQNYGYSF. DNA of the CDR3: TGCAGTGCTAGTAAGGGGCAGAACTATGGCTACAGCTTC.